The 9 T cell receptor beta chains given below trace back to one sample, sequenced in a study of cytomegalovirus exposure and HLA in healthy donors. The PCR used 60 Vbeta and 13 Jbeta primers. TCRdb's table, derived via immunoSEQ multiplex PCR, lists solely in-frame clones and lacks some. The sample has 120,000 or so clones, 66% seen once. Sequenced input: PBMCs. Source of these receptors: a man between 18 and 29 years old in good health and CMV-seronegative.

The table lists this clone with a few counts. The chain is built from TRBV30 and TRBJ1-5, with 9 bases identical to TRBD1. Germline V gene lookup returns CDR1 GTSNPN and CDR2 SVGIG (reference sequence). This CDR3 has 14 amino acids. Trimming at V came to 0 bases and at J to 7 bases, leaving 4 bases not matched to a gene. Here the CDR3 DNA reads TGTGCCTGGAGTGTATGGGGGACAGGGCAGCCCCAGCATTTT. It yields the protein CAWSVWGTGQPQHF.

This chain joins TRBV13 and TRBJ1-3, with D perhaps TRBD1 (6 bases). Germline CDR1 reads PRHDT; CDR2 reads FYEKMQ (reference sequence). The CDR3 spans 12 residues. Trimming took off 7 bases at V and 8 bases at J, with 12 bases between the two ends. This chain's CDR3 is CASTQNRDTIYF. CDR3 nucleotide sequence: TGTGCCAGCACCCAGAACAGGGACACCATATATTTT.

CDR3 bases: TGCAGCGTTGAATCCTTCGGGAGGCGGGGCTACACCTTC. This sequence encodes CSVESFGRRGYTF. The chain links TRBV29-1 to TRBJ1-2; D unresolved. This CDR3 region has 13 residues. CDR1 and CDR2 from the germline V gene are SQVTM and ANQGSEA. V lost 2 bases and J 8 bases, leaving 15 bases between the germline ends.

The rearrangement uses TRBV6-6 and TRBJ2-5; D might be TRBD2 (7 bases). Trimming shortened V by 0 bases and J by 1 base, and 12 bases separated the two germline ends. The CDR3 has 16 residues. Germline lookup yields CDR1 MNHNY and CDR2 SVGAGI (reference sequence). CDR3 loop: CASSYSAGAGQETQYF. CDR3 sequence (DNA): TGTGCCAGCAGTTACTCGGCGGGGGCGGGCCAAGAGACCCAGTACTTC.

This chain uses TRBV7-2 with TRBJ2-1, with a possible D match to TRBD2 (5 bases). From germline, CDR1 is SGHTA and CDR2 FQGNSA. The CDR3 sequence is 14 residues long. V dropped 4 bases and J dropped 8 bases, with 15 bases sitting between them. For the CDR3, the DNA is TGTGCCAGCAGCTCGCCCTACGGGGTTCATGAGCAGTTCTTC. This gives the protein CASSSPYGVHEQFF.

The CDR3 DNA reads as TGTGCCAGCACCGCTACAGCCGATGAGCAGTTCTTC. It specifies CASTATADEQFF. This sequence joins TRBV28 and TRBJ2-1; unclear D gene. This CDR3 is built from 12 residues. Germline V gene data show CDR1 as MDHEN and CDR2 as SYDVKM. The V gene lost 7 bases and the J gene lost 8 bases, with 12 bases spanning the gap.

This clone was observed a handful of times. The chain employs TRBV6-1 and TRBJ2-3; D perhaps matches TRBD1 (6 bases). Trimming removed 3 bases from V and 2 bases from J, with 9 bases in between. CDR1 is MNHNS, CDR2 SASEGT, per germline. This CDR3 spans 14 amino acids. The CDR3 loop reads CASSDRGDTDTQYF. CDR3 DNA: TGTGCCAGCAGTGACAGGGGTGACACAGATACGCAGTATTTT.

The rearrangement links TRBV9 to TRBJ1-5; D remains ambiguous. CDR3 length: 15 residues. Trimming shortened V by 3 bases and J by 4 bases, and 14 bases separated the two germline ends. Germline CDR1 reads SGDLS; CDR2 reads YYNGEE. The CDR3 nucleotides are TGTGCCAGCAGCGCCGCCCTAGGGAGAAATCAGCCCCAGCATTTT. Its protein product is CASSAALGRNQPQHF.

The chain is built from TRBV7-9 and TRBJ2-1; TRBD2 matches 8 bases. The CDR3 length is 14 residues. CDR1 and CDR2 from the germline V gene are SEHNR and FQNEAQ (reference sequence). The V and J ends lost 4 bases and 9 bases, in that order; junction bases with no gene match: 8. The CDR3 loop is CASSSGLAGSEQFF. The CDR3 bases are TGTGCCAGCAGCTCCGGGCTAGCGGGCTCTGAGCAGTTCTTC.